These T cell receptor beta chains were read from a single sample in a study of molecular identifiers for immune sequencing clone quantification. TCRdb ran MiXCR on the PCR reads and lists one entry per CDR3 protein. This table holds more than 450,000 distinct CDR3 sequences, less than 30% found once. Sample: naive CD8+ T cells from blood, with Jurkat cell RNA spiked in. The receptors here all came from a human donor in good health. Some libraries in this study had Jurkat cell RNA spiked in. Each CDR3 is given with its conserved first and last residue. D genes are given only for firm matches. Some rows mark clone size as missing; the rest say once, few, many or name a class of expanded clone.

size	V	D	J	DNA	CDR3
many	TRBV12-3/TRBV12-4	NA	TRBJ1-2	TGTGCCAGCAGTTTCAGGGTTTGGAGCTACACCTTC	CASSFRVWSYTF
NA	TRBV4-3	NA	TRBJ1-1	TGCGCCAGCAGCCAAGGTCTTCGACTCCTGAACACTGAAGCTTTCTTT	CASSQGLRLLNTEAFF
few	TRBV7-9	TRBD2	TRBJ2-1	TGTGCCAGCAGAACTAGCGCAGATGAGCAGTTCTTC	CASRTSADEQFF
many	TRBV30	NA	TRBJ1-4	TGTGCCTGGAGCTCAGGAAAATCCCAGAGCGATGAAAAACTGTTTTTT	CAWSSGKSQSDEKLFF
NA	TRBV3-1	TRBD2	TRBJ2-3	TGTGCCAGCAGCCAAGCTAGCGGGGACAACACAGATACGCAGTATTTT	CASSQASGDNTDTQYF
few	TRBV7-3	NA	TRBJ2-5	TGTGCCAGCAGCAGCAATTTTTTGGGAGGACGAGAGACCCAGTACTTC	CASSSNFLGGRETQYF
few	TRBV14	TRBD2	TRBJ2-3	TGTGCCAGCAGCACGCGGGGGGTTACAGATACGCAGTATTTT	CASSTRGVTDTQYF
many	TRBV4-3	NA	TRBJ2-7	TGCGCCAGCAGCCAAGATCGGCCAGGGAATTCTGAGCAGTACTTC	CASSQDRPGNSEQYF
NA	TRBV20-1	NA	TRBJ1-6	TGCAGTGCGGCGGACAAGGAGGGATTTTCACCCCTCCACTTT	CSAADKEGFSPLHF
many	TRBV7-9	NA	TRBJ1-4	TGTGCCAGCAGAATAGAACCAGGCACAGATGAAAAACTGTTTTTT	CASRIEPGTDEKLFF
few	TRBV6-5	NA	TRBJ1-1	TGTGCCAGCAGTCCCGCACAGGGTCTTAAGTCGAACACTGAAGCTTTCTTT	CASSPAQGLKSNTEAFF
NA	TRBV9	NA	TRBJ2-2	TGTGCCAGCAGCGTAGAGCTGGCGGGGCTTAACACCGGGGAGCTGTTTTTT	CASSVELAGLNTGELFF
many	TRBV12-3/TRBV12-4	TRBD1	TRBJ2-7	TGTGCCAGCAGCCAGGGACAGGGCGCGGACGAGCAGTACTTC	CASSQGQGADEQYF
NA	TRBV14	TRBD1	TRBJ2-2	TGTGCCAGCAGCGCCCACATTGGACAGGGAATCGTGACCGGGGAGCTGTTTTTT	CASSAHIGQGIVTGELFF
many	TRBV7-6	NA	TRBJ2-5	TGTGCCAGCAGCTTAAACTGGGACCCCAGTAAACCAGAGACCCAGTACTTC	CASSLNWDPSKPETQYF
NA	TRBV7-9	TRBD1	TRBJ2-2	TGTGCCAGCAGCACCCGGGACAGGGGCTCTAACGGGGAGCTGTTTTTT	CASSTRDRGSNGELFF
few	TRBV19	TRBD1	TRBJ2-1	TGTGCCAGTAGTATCCAGGGGACAGGGTCCTACAATGAGCAGTTCTTC	CASSIQGTGSYNEQFF
NA	TRBV27	TRBD1	TRBJ2-2	TGTGCCAGCAGTGCCGCTCCTTACAGGGGGCCTCCCACCGGGGAGCTGTTTTTT	CASSAAPYRGPPTGELFF
few	TRBV15	NA	TRBJ2-7	TGTGCCACCAGCCCCCCGGGCCCCCAGCTCCGCTCCTACGAGCAGTACTTC	CATSPPGPQLRSYEQYF
NA	TRBV6-5	TRBD1	TRBJ2-3	TGTGCCAGCAGGCTTCCGGGACAGGATATAGATACGCAGTATTTT	CASRLPGQDIDTQYF
few	TRBV28	NA	TRBJ2-1	TGTGCCAGCAGTTCGGGACTTGGAGGCGATGAGCAGTTCTTC	CASSSGLGGDEQFF
few	TRBV30	NA	TRBJ2-7	TGTGCCTGGAGTGTACCCCAGGGGCATTACGAGCAGTACTTC	CAWSVPQGHYEQYF
few	TRBV5-6	NA	TRBJ2-1	TGTGCCAGCAGCTTTGGGCCGGGCGATGAGCAGTTCTTC	CASSFGPGDEQFF
NA	TRBV28	NA	TRBJ1-5	TGTGCCAGCACGGAGAGAAGCCATTTAGCCAGATATAGCAATCAGCCCCAGCATTTT	CASTERSHLARYSNQPQHF
few	TRBV12-3/TRBV12-4	NA	TRBJ1-4	TGTGCCAGCAGTTTAGCACCAGCGATTAATGAAAAACTGTTTTTT	CASSLAPAINEKLFF
NA	TRBV2	NA	TRBJ1-2	TGTGCCAGCAGTGAAAGGGGGGACGGCGCCGGCTATGGCTACACCTTC	CASSERGDGAGYGYTF
many	TRBV27	NA	TRBJ1-1	TGTGCCAGCAGTCCCGGACCGGGGACTGAAGCTTTCTTT	CASSPGPGTEAFF
few	TRBV7-9	TRBD2	TRBJ2-3	TGTGCCAGCAGCTTAATGTTAGCGGGAGGGCCTGCAGATACGCAGTATTTT	CASSLMLAGGPADTQYF
NA	TRBV28	TRBD2	TRBJ2-2	TGTGCCAGCAGTCAGCGGGAGTGGGGGACCGGGGAGCTGTTTTTT	CASSQREWGTGELFF
NA	TRBV20-1	TRBD2	TRBJ2-3	TGCAGTGCTACCCAACCCTACGACCTTAGCGGGGGGCTCGCAGATACGCAGTATTTT	CSATQPYDLSGGLADTQYF
NA	TRBV30	TRBD1	TRBJ1-2	TGTGCCTGGAGTGTTGATATACTAACGGACAGGGGAGGCTACACCTTC	CAWSVDILTDRGGYTF
NA	TRBV7-9	TRBD1	TRBJ2-3	TGTGCCAGCAGCTTGGGACAGGGAGAGGATGCGCAGTGTTTT	CASSLGQGEDAQCF
many	TRBV4-3	NA	TRBJ2-3	TGCGCCAGCAGCCAAGATTCCAGGGGCCTAGGCTCAGATACGCAGTATTTT	CASSQDSRGLGSDTQYF
NA	TRBV5-6	TRBD1	TRBJ1-2	TGTGCCAGCAGCACGGACAGGGAACCAAACTATGGCTACACCTTC	CASSTDREPNYGYTF
many	TRBV12-3/TRBV12-4	NA	TRBJ2-7	TGTGCCAGCAGCCGAACTGCGTTCCACGAGCAGTACTTC	CASSRTAFHEQYF
few	TRBV6-2/TRBV6-3	NA	TRBJ1-5	TGTGCCAGCAGGGACGCGGTGGGTCAGCCCCAGCATTTT	CASRDAVGQPQHF
many	TRBV7-8	NA	TRBJ1-3	TGTGCCAGCAGCCCACAAGCCACCTCTTCCGTAAACACCATATATTTT	CASSPQATSSVNTIYF
NA	TRBV20-1	TRBD2	TRBJ2-7	TGCAGTGCTAGATTGTTGGCGGGAGGGAGCGAGCAGTACTTC	CSARLLAGGSEQYF
few	TRBV3-1	NA	TRBJ2-2	TGTGCCAGCAGCCCCGCAGAAGGCGGGAACACCGGGGAGCTGTTTTTT	CASSPAEGGNTGELFF
NA	TRBV18	TRBD1	TRBJ1-5	TGTGCCAGCTCTTCTGGACAGGGCCCCAATCAGCCCCAGCATTTT	CASSSGQGPNQPQHF
NA	TRBV27	TRBD2	TRBJ2-3	TGTGCCAGCGGAGCGGGGGTTAGCACAGATACGCAGTGTTTT	CASGAGVSTDTQCF
many	TRBV5-4	NA	TRBJ2-7	TGTGCCAGCAGCGGAGTGTCTGGCGAGCAGTACTTC	CASSGVSGEQYF
few	TRBV30	TRBD1	TRBJ1-2	TGTGCCTGGGTAACAGGGGAGGGCTACACCTTC	CAWVTGEGYTF
few	TRBV27	NA	TRBJ1-6	TGTGCCAGCAGTTTCTCGCCGTGGGACCGCTATAATTCACCCCTCCACTTT	CASSFSPWDRYNSPLHF
few	TRBV2	NA	TRBJ2-1	TGTGCCAGCAGGGGGGTGTACAATGAGCAGTTCTTC	CASRGVYNEQFF
many	TRBV5-1	NA	TRBJ2-2	TGCGCCAGCAGCTTGGAGCAGGGGATTTCCAGCGTCGGGGAGCTGTTTTTT	CASSLEQGISSVGELFF
many	TRBV6-1	TRBD1	TRBJ1-5	TGTGCCAGCAACGGACAGGGGAATCAGCCCCAGCATTTT	CASNGQGNQPQHF
many	TRBV15	TRBD2	TRBJ2-3	TGTGCCACCAGCTCCCGGGGTAGCGGGGTCACAGATACGCAGTATTTT	CATSSRGSGVTDTQYF
many	TRBV7-2	TRBD2	TRBJ2-5	TGTGCCAGCAGCTCCCGGACTAGTCTGCGACAAGAGACCCAGTACTTC	CASSSRTSLRQETQYF
many	TRBV7-6	NA	TRBJ2-3	TGTGCCAGCAGCTTAGGGTTCGGGAGTGAGGGCACAGATACGCAGTATTTT	CASSLGFGSEGTDTQYF
NA	TRBV9	NA	TRBJ1-1	TGTGCCGGCAGCGTAGCCGAACTGAACACTGAAGCTTTCTTT	CAGSVAELNTEAFF
few	TRBV7-6	TRBD2	TRBJ2-3	TGTGCCAGCAGCCCGGGGGGTACGCAGTATTTT	CASSPGGTQYF
NA	TRBV5-6	TRBD2	TRBJ2-2	TGTGCCAGCAGCTTATGGGGGGGTGGCAACGCCGGGGAGCTGTTTTTT	CASSLWGGGNAGELFF
few	TRBV4-1	NA	TRBJ1-2	TGCGCCAGCAGCCAACATGTCGCAATAAGAGATGGCTACACCTTC	CASSQHVAIRDGYTF
few	TRBV27	TRBD1	TRBJ2-6	TGTGCCAGCAAACAGGGGTTGAGCTCTGGGGCCAACGTCCTGACTTTC	CASKQGLSSGANVLTF